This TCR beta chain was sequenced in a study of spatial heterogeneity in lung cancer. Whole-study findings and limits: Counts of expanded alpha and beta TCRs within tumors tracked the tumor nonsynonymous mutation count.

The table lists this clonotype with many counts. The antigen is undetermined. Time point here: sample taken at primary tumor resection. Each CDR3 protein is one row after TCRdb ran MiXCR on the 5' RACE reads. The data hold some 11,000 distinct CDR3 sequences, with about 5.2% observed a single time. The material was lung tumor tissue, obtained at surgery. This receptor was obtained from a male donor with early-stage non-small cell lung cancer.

The CDR3, as DNA: TGCGCCAGCAGCCAAGATACAGGGAGAGAGACCCAGTACTTC. Amino acids: CASSQDTGRETQYF. The chain joins TRBV4-1 to TRBJ2-5, with TRBD1 as a possible D gene (6 bases). The germline V and J ends were trimmed by 0 bases and 4 bases, with 9 bases remaining between them. There are 14 residues in the CDR3. Germline CDR1 reads MGHRA; CDR2 reads YSYEKL.